The 3 T cell receptor beta chains listed next were all sequenced from one sample in a study of cytomegalovirus exposure and HLA in healthy donors. The PCR employed 60 Vbeta primers together with 13 Jbeta primers. Measured with immunoSEQ multiplex PCR; TCRdb has only the in-frame clones, and not every one. The table includes 210,000 or so clones, around 88% detected once. Sequencing input: PBMCs. The source of these receptors is a woman younger than 35 in good health and CMV-seronegative.

This chain links TRBV5-1 with TRBJ2-2; a possible D gene is TRBD1 (6 bases). The CDR3 loop spans 13 amino acids. The V gene's germline CDR1 is SGHRS and CDR2 YFSETQ. Trimming stripped 4 bases from V and 7 bases from J, with 11 bases between. CDR3 coding DNA: TGCGCCAGCAGCGCTGGGACATTCGGGGAGCTGTTTTTT. Translated: CASSAGTFGELFF.

The chain couples TRBV6-5 to TRBJ2-7; D perhaps matches TRBD2 (5 bases). CDR1 and CDR2 (germline): MNHEY, SVGAGI. The CDR3 is 14 amino acids. V was trimmed by 5 bases and J by 4 bases, leaving 15 bases between them. The CDR3 DNA follows: TGTGCCAGCAGTAAGACTAAGATGGGTTACGAGCAGTACTTC. Protein: CASSKTKMGYEQYF.

The CDR3 here is CASSYSGGVYEQYF. CDR3 DNA: TGTGCCAGCAGTTATAGCGGGGGGGTATACGAGCAGTACTTC. The chain is built from TRBV27 and TRBJ2-7; 11 bases line up with TRBD2. Germline lookup yields CDR1 MNHEY and CDR2 SMNVEV (reference sequence). The CDR3 is 14 amino acids. Unmatched junction bases numbered 3, after V lost 4 bases and J lost 4 bases.